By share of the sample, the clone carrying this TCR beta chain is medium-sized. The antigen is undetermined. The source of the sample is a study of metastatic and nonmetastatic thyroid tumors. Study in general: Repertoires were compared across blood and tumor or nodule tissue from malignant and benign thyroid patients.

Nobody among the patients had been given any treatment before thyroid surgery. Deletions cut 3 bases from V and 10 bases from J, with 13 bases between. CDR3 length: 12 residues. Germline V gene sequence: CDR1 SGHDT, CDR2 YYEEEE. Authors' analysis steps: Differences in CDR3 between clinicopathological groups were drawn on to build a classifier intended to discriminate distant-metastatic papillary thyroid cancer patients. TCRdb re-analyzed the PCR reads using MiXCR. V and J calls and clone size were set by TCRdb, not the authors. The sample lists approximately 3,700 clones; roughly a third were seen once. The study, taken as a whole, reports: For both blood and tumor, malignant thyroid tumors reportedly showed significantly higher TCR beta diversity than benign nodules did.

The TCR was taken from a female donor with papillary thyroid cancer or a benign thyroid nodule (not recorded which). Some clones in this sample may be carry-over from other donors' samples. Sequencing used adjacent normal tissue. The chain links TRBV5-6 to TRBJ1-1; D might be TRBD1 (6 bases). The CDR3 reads CASSWGGGGAFF. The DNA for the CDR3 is TGTGCCAGCAGCTGGGGAGGGGGGGGAGCTTTCTTT. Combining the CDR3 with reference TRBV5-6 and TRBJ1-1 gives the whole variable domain DAGVTQSPTHLIKTRGQQVTLRCSPKSGHDTVSWYQQALGQGPQFIFQYYEEEERQRGNFPDRFSGHQFPNYSSELNVNALLLGDSALYLCASSWGGGGAFFGQGTRLTVV.